This entry lists 10 T cell receptor beta chains sequenced from one sample in a study of cytomegalovirus exposure and HLA in healthy donors. The PCR employed 60 Vbeta primers together with 13 Jbeta primers. Assay: immunoSEQ multiplex PCR; the TCRdb copy retains only in-frame clones and omits some. The sample lists approximately 120,000 clones, about 85% seen once, with more than 3% in the top ten. Specimen: PBMCs. All receptors come from a man younger than 35 in good health and CMV-seropositive.

This clone occurred a few times. The CDR3: CASSFPSTGYNSPLHF. The DNA of the CDR3 is TGTGCCAGCAGCTTCCCTTCGACAGGGTATAATTCACCCCTCCACTTT. J is TRBJ1-6 and V is TRBV7-2; 7 nucleotides align to TRBD1. CDR3 length equals 16 residues. V was pared by 3 bases and J by 4 bases, with 6 bases of the junction left unmatched. From germline, CDR1 is SGHTA and CDR2 FQGNSA.

The chain carries TRBV2 and TRBJ1-4, with D perhaps TRBD1 (6 bases). The CDR3 covers 15 residues. Germline CDR1 reads SNHLY; CDR2 reads FYNNEI. V was pared by 9 bases and J by 7 bases, with 21 bases between. This chain's CDR3 is CASTGQSRSGEKLFF. CDR3 in DNA: TGTGCCAGTACTGGACAGTCCCGGAGTGGTGAAAAACTGTTTTTT.

The V call is TRBV4-2, the J call TRBJ1-1, with D uncertain. From germline, CDR1 is LGHNA and CDR2 YNFKEQ. Trimming removed 4 bases at V and 4 bases at J, with 16 bases between. The CDR3 is 15 amino acids. The CDR3 DNA sequence: TGTGCCAGCAGCCCTCAGACTCTGTCTGGCACTGAAGCTTTCTTT. Translation gives CASSPQTLSGTEAFF.

This clone was seen once. The chain combines TRBV11-2 with TRBJ2-7; 8 bases are shared with TRBD2. Germline values: CDR1 SGHAT, CDR2 FQNNGV. Unmatched junction bases numbered 15, after V lost 5 bases and J lost 3 bases. The CDR3 totals 17 residues. In DNA, the CDR3 is TGTGCCAGCAGCATTACTTGGGGTCCGGGGGGGCTCTACGAGCAGTACTTC. Amino acid sequence: CASSITWGPGGLYEQYF.

The V and J genes are TRBV9 and TRBJ1-6; TRBD1 matches at 8 bases. This CDR3 is 16 amino acids long. Germline trimming cut 3 bases from V and 3 bases from J; bases unmatched to any gene: 5. Germline V gene lookup returns CDR1 SGDLS and CDR2 YYNGEE. This CDR3 reads CASSGGQVVYNSPLHF. In DNA, the CDR3 is TGTGCCAGCAGCGGGGGACAGGTTGTCTATAATTCACCCCTCCACTTT.

The chain joins TRBV15 to TRBJ2-7; tentatively, D is TRBD2 (5 bases). Trimming took 0 bases from V and 3 from J, leaving 9 bases between them. The germline V gene encodes CDR1 LNHNV and CDR2 YYDKDF (reference sequence). This CDR3 contains 14 residues. DNA of the CDR3: TGTGCCACCAGCAGAGAGGGAGAAAGCTACGAGCAGTACTTC. Its translation is CATSREGESYEQYF.

The rearrangement links TRBV19 to TRBJ2-2, with 8 nucleotides matching TRBD2. Trimming took 7 bases from V and 1 from J; bases not matched to a gene: 2. CDR3 length equals 14 residues. CDR1 and CDR2 (germline): LNHDA, SQIVND (reference sequence). CDR3 region: CASTLAVNTGELFF. The CDR3, as DNA: TGTGCCAGTACACTAGCGGTGAACACCGGGGAGCTGTTTTTT. Filled out from reference TRBV19 and TRBJ2-2, the complete variable domain reads DGGITQSPKYLFRKEGQNVTLSCEQNLNHDAMYWYRQDPGQGLRLIYYSQIVNDFQKGDIAEGYSVSREKKESFPLTVTSAQKNPTAFYLCASTLAVNTGELFFGEGSRLTVL.

The chain uses TRBV7-9 and TRBJ2-1; 12 positions agree with TRBD2. The CDR3 loop spans 16 amino acids. The V gene's germline CDR1 is SEHNR and CDR2 FQNEAQ (reference sequence). Trimming cost V 2 bases and J 8 bases; bases outside gene matches: 7. CDR3 loop: CASSLLTSGRGHEQFF. CDR3 DNA sequence: TGTGCCAGCAGCTTACTGACTAGCGGGAGAGGCCATGAGCAGTTCTTC.

The V and J genes are TRBV7-2 and TRBJ2-1; tentative D call: TRBD2 (6 bases). This CDR3 has 13 residues. Germline CDR1 reads SGHTA; CDR2 reads FQGNSA. V was shortened by 2 bases and J by 4 bases, with 6 bases between the two germline ends. The CDR3: CASSLLAYNEQFF. Here the CDR3 DNA reads TGTGCCAGCAGCTTACTAGCGTACAATGAGCAGTTCTTC.

This rearrangement joins TRBV7-2 to TRBJ2-5; no reliable D call. From germline, CDR1 is SGHTA and CDR2 FQGNSA. The V gene lost 3 bases and the J gene lost 1 base, with 15 bases spanning the gap. This CDR3 is 16 amino acids long. The CDR3 coding sequence is TGTGCCAGCAGCTTTCCCTTCCGGTTTGCCCAAGAGACCCAGTACTTC. This sequence encodes CASSFPFRFAQETQYF.